This T cell receptor (beta chain) was recorded in a study of blood T cell repertoires in COVID-19. Study summary: Researchers got acute and convalescent COVID-19 samples from the United States, Italy and Spain. The cDNA or gDNA used as material had been derived from T cells, B-cell-depleted T cells, or PBMCs.

In the authors' methods: Reference gene primers were amplified, and this amplification served to estimate nucleated cell counts. TCRdb keeps only in-frame clones here, not all; method: immunoSEQ multiplex PCR. The V and J calls and clone size are taken from that table; D and trimming were inferred from the DNA. The sample carries fewer than 300,000 clones, around 82% recorded once. There are many counts of this clone. Between the trimmed V and J ends, which lost 0 bases and 5 bases, there was a span of 13 bases. This CDR3 is 15 amino acids long. The V gene's germline CDR1 is MNHEY and CDR2 SMNVEV (reference sequence).

The gene calls are TRBV27 and TRBJ1-1; TRBD1 might be the D (6 bases). This sequence was found in a human donor in a cohort sampled during active COVID-19. The sequenced sample consisted of peripheral blood. The CDR3: CASSLSGGPWTEAFF. For the CDR3, the DNA is TGTGCCAGCAGTTTATCCGGGGGGCCATGGACTGAAGCTTTCTTT.